This T cell receptor (beta chain) is from a study of blood T cell repertoires in COVID-19. In its sample, this clone was seen a few times. V gave up 3 bases and J gave up 4 bases, with 7 bases separating them. CDR1 and CDR2 (germline): SNHLY, FYNNEI. The CDR3 sequence is 13 residues long. The table came from immunoSEQ multiplex PCR; TCRdb's copy has only in-frame clones and leaves some out. The sample lists about 280,000 clones, around 85% seen once, with 2% to 2.5% in the top ten. The V call is TRBV2, the J call TRBJ1-3, with D uncertain. The sequencing input was peripheral blood. The sequence was obtained from a woman younger than 45 who had recovered from COVID-19. CDR3 nucleotides: TGTGCCAGCAGTGATTTTCCGGGAAACACCATATATTTT. Its translation: CASSDFPGNTIYF.